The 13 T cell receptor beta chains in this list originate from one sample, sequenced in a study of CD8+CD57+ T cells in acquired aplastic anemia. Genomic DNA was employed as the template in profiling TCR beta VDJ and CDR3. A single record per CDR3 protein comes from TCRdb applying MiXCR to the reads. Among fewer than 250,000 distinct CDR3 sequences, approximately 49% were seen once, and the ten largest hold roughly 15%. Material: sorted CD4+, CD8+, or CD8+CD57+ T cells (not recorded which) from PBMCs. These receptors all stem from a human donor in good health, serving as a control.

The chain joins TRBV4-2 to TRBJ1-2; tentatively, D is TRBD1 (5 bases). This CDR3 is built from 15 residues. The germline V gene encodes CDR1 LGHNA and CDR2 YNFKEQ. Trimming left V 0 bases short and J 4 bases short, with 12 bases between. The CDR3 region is CASSQEDGHPYGYTF. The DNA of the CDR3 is TGTGCCAGCAGCCAAGAAGATGGACACCCCTATGGCTACACCTTC.

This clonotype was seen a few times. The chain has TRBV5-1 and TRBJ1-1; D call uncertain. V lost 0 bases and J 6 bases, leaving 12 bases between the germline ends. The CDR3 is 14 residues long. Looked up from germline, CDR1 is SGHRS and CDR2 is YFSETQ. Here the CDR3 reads CASSLGVSEAEAFF. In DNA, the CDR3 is TGCGCCAGCAGCTTGGGGGTTTCCGAGGCTGAAGCTTTCTTT.

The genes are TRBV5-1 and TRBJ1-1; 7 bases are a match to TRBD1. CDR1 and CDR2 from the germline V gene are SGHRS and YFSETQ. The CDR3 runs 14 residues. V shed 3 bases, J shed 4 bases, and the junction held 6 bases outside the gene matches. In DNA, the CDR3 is TGCGCCAGCAGCTATCAGGGGGGTTCCACTGAAGCTTTCTTT. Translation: CASSYQGGSTEAFF.

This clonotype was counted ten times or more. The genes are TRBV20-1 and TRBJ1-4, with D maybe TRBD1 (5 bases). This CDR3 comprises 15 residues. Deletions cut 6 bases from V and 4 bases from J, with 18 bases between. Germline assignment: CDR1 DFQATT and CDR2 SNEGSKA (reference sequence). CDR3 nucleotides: TGCAGTGCCATTGGTTCGGCAGGGAATAATGAAAAACTGTTTTTT. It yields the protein CSAIGSAGNNEKLFF.

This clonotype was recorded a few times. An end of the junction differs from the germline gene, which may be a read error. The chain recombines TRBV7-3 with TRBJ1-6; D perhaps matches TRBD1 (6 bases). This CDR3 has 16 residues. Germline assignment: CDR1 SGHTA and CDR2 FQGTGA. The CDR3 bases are TGTGCCAGCAGCCCCCAGGGGAACTCCTATAATTCCCCCCTCCACTTT. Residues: CASSPQGNSYNSPLHF.

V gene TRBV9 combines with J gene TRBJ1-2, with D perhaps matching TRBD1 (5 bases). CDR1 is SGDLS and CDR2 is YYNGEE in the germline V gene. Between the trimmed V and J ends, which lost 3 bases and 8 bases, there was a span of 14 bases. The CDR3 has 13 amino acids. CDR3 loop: CASSDTRSGGYTF. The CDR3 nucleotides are TGTGCCAGCAGCGACACAAGGTCAGGGGGCTACACCTTC.

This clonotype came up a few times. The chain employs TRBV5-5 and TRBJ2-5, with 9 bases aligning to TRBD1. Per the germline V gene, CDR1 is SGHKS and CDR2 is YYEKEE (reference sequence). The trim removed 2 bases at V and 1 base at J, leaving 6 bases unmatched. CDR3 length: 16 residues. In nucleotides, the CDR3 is TGTGCCAGCAGCTTATCGGCGACAGGGGGCCAAGAGACCCAGTACTTC. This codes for CASSLSATGGQETQYF.

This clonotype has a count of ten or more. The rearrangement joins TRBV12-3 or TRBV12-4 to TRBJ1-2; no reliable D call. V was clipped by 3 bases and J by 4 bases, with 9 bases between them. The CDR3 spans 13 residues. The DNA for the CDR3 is TGTGCCAGCAGTTTCGGGGTTGGCTATGGCTACACCTTC. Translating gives CASSFGVGYGYTF.

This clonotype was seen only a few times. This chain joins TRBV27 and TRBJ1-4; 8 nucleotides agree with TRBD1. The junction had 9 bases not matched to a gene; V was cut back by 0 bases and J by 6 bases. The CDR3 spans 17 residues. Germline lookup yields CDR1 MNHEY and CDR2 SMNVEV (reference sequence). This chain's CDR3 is CASSLSHRDRYDEKLFF. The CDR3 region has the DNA TGTGCCAGCAGTTTATCCCACCGGGACAGGTATGATGAAAAACTGTTTTTT. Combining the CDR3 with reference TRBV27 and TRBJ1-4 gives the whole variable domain EAQVTQNPRYLITVTGKKLTVTCSQNMNHEYMSWYRQDPGLGLRQIYYSMNVEVTDKGDVPEGYKVSRKEKRNFPLILESPSPNQTSLYFCASSLSHRDRYDEKLFFGSGTQLSVL.

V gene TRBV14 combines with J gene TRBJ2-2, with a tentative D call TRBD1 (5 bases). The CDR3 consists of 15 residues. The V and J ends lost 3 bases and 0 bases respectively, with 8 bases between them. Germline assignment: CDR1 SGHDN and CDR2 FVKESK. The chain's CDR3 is CASSHWTPNTGELFF. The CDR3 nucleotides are TGTGCCAGCAGCCACTGGACACCGAACACCGGGGAGCTGTTTTTT.

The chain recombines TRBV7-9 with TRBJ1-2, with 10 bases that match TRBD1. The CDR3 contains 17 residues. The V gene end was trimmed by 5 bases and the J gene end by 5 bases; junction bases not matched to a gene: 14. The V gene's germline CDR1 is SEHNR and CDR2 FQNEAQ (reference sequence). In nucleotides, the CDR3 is TGTGCCAGCAGCATCGCGACAGACAGGGGGCGCGGATATGGCTACACCTTC. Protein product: CASSIATDRGRGYGYTF.

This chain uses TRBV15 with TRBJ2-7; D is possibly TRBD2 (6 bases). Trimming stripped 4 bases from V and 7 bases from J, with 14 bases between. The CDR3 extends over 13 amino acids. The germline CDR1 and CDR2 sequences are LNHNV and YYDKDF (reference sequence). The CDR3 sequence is CATSIRWGEEQYF. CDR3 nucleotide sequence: TGTGCCACCAGCATTAGATGGGGGGAGGAGCAGTACTTC.

Here the CDR3 reads CATSITGKNNEQFF. The CDR3 DNA is TGTGCCACCAGCATCACAGGGAAAAACAATGAGCAGTTCTTC. The gene calls are TRBV24-1 and TRBJ2-1; D is perhaps TRBD1 (6 bases). The CDR3 covers 14 residues. Trimming pared 7 bases from V and 5 bases from J, leaving 14 bases between. Germline values: CDR1 KGHDR, CDR2 SFDVKD.